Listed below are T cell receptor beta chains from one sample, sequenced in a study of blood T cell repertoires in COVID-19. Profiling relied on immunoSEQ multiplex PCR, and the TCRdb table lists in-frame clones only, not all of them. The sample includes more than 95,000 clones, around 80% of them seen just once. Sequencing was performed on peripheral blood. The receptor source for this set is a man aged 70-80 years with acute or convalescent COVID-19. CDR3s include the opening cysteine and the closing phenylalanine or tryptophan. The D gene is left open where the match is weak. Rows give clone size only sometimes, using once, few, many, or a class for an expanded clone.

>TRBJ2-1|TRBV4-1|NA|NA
TGCGCCAGCAGCCAAGTTGGAGATGAGCAGTTCTTC
CASSQVGDEQFF
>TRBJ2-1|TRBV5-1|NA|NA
TGCGCCAGCAGCTTGGATGGGAGCTCCTACAATGAGCAGTTCTTC
CASSLDGSSYNEQFF
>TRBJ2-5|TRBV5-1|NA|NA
TGCGCCAGCAGCTTGGGCAGGGCGGAGACCCAGTACTTC
CASSLGRAETQYF
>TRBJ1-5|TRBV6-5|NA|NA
TGTGCCAGCAGCGGTGGACATAATAGCAATCAGCCCCAGCATTTT
CASSGGHNSNQPQHF
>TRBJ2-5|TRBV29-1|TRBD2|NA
TGCAGCGTGGCCGGGGCGGGGGGTTTAGAGACCCAGTACTTC
CSVAGAGGLETQYF
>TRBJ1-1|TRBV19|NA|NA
TGTGCCAGTAGTCTAAGGGGTGTCACTGAAGCTTTCTTT
CASSLRGVTEAFF
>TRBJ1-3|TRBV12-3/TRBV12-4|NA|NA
TGTGCCAGCAGAGCCGGGGACACCATATATTTT
CASRAGDTIYF
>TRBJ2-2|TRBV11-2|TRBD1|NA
TGTGCCAGCAGCCCAGGGGACAGGACGAACACCGGGGAGCTGTTTTTT
CASSPGDRTNTGELFF
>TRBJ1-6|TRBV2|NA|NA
TGTGCCAGCAGTGAAGGCAGGGACTACTCACCCCTCCACTTT
CASSEGRDYSPLHF
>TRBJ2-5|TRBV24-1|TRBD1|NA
TGTGCCACCAGTGGGGGGACAGGGCGGCTGGAACAAGAGACCCAGTACTTC
CATSGGTGRLEQETQYF
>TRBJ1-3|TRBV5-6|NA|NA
TGTGCCAGCAGCTCGGTTTCACTCTCTGGAAACACCATATATTTT
CASSSVSLSGNTIYF
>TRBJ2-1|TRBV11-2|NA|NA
TGTGCCAGCAGCTTAGATCCGGCAGAGGGCTCCTACAATGAGCAGTTCTTC
CASSLDPAEGSYNEQFF
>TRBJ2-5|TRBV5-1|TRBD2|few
TGCGCCAGCAGCGATCTTGCGGGAGGGCCGGAGACCCAGTACTTC
CASSDLAGGPETQYF
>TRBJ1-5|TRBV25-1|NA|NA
TGTGCCAGCAGTGGAATAGGAGGCAATCAGCCCCAGCATTTT
CASSGIGGNQPQHF
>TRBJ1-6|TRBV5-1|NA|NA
TGCGCCAGCAGCTTGGAGCTTGGTAATTCACCCCTCCACTTT
CASSLELGNSPLHF
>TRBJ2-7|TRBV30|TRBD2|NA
TGTGCCTCCACAAGCAGTCTAGCGGACTCCTACGAGCAGTACTTC
CASTSSLADSYEQYF
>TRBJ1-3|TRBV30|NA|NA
TGTGCCTGGAGTGTACTGGTGGGAAACACCATATATTTT
CAWSVLVGNTIYF
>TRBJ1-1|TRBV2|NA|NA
TGTGCCAGCAGTGAACGACAGAAATTGAACACTGAAGCTTTCTTT
CASSERQKLNTEAFF
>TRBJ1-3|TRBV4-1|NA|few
TGCGCCAGCAGCCAAGGACAACAGATACTCTACCGAAACACCATATATTTT
CASSQGQQILYRNTIYF
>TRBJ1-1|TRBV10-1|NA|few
TGCGCCAGCAGCCCCCCGCGGGACGGTGTCTTGATCGGTGAAGCTTTCTTT
CASSPPRDGVLIGEAFF
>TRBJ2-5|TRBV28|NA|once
TGTGCCAGCAGCTGGACAGAAGAGACCCAGTACTTC
CASSWTEETQYF
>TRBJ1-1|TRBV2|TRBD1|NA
TGTGCCAGCAGTGGACAGGGGCAGGGCGAGACTTTCTTT
CASSGQGQGETFF
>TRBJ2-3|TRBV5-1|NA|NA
TGCGCCAGCAGCTTGGTGGCGACTACTAGCACAGATACGCAGTATTTT
CASSLVATTSTDTQYF
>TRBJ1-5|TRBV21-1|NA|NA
TGTGCCAGCAGCAAAGGGACAGGTCTCAATCAGCCCCAGCATTTT
CASSKGTGLNQPQHF
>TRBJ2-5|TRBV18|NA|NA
TGTGCCAGCTCACCCAACGGACTAGGGGGAACGACCCAGTACTTC
CASSPNGLGGTTQYF
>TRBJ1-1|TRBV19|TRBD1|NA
TGTGCCAGTACCCCAGGGGGCAGGGGCCTTGAAGCTTTCTTT
CASTPGGRGLEAFF
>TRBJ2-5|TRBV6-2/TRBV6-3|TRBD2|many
TGTGCCAGCAGTCTCGGACTAGCGGGAGGGCCCTCGAGAGGGACCCAGTACTTC
CASSLGLAGGPSRGTQYF
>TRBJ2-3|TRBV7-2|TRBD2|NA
TGTGCCAGCAAACAGCGGGAGTTCTTCGATACGCAGTATTTT
CASKQREFFDTQYF
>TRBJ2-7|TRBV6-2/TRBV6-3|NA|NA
TGTGCCAGCAGTAGGGGGGGCGAGCAGTACTTC
CASSRGGEQYF
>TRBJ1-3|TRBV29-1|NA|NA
TGCAGCGTTCTAGGGGACACCATATATTTT
CSVLGDTIYF
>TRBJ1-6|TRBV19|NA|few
TGTGCCAGTAGTACGGGGGTTTCTACCTATAATTCACCCCTCCACTTT
CASSTGVSTYNSPLHF
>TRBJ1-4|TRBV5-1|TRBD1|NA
TGCGCCAGCAGCTCCTTGTCGGGACAGAACCATGAAAAACTGTTTTTT
CASSSLSGQNHEKLFF
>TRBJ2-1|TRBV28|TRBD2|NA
TGTGCCAGCAGTTTTCTGATGGGTAGCGGGTACAATGAGCAGTTCTTC
CASSFLMGSGYNEQFF
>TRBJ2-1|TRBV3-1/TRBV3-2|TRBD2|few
TGTGCCAGCACCCGAGGGGCGGGGGGGTGGTACGACAATGAGCAGTTCTTC
CASTRGAGGWYDNEQFF
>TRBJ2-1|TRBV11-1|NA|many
TGTGCCAGCAGCTTCCAGAGCGTGGAGGGATTAGGTGAGCAGTTCTTC
CASSFQSVEGLGEQFF
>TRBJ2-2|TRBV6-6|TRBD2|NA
TGTGCCAGCAGTTACGGCGGGGGGCTGGTCACCGGGGAGCTGTTTTTT
CASSYGGGLVTGELFF
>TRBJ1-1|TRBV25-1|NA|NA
TGTGCCAGCAGTGAATATTCCGCTGAAGCTTTCTTT
CASSEYSAEAFF
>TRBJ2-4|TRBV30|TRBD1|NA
TGTGCCTGGAGCTGGGTAGGGGGCCGATCAGCCAAAAACATTCAGTACTTC
CAWSWVGGRSAKNIQYF
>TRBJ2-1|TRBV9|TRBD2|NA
TGTGCCAGCAGCCCTGGGGGGATTCTAGCGGGAAGTAGTGAGCAGTTCTTC
CASSPGGILAGSSEQFF
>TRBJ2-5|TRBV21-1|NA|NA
TGTGCCAGCAGCTCTACTCCCGGACTAGCGGTCCAAGAGACCCAGTACTTC
CASSSTPGLAVQETQYF
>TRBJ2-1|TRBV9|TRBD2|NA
TGTGCCAGCAGCCCCTTTACTCACGGCGGGGGGTACAATGAGCAGTTCTTC
CASSPFTHGGGYNEQFF
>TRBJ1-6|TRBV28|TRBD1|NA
TGTGCCAGCAGTGTATCAGGGGGCTCTTATAATTCACCCCTCCACTTT
CASSVSGGSYNSPLHF
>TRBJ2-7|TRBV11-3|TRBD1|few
TGTGCCAGCAGCGCCCGGACAGGGGGCAACTACGAGCAGTACTTC
CASSARTGGNYEQYF
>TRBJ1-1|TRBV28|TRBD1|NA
TGTGCCAGCACCACCGGACAGGGTAACACTGAAGCTTTCTTT
CASTTGQGNTEAFF
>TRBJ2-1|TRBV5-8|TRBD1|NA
TGTGCCAGCAGCCCGGGACAGGGAGGGAATGAGCAGTTCTTC
CASSPGQGGNEQFF
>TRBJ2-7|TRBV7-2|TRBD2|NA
TGTGCCAGCAGCTTAGGGCTAGCGGGAGACGAGCAGTACTTC
CASSLGLAGDEQYF